The 3 T cell receptor beta chains below all came from one sample that was sequenced in a study of blood T cells in healthy people across ages. With a J-beta primer mix and a sample-barcoded 5' primer, a second PCR ran about 7 to 12 cycles. MiXCR was run by TCRdb on the 5' RACE reads, yielding one entry per CDR3 protein. The data contain 550,000 to 650,000 distinct CDR3 sequences, roughly 31% of them seen just once; the ten biggest clones take up roughly 14%. The sample taken for sequencing was blood. The receptors were gathered from a woman of 80 years or more in good health.

The V gene is TRBV3-1, the J gene TRBJ2-5; tentatively, D is TRBD1 (6 bases). The CDR3 runs to 14 residues. Trimming left V 4 bases short and J 11 bases short, with 20 bases between. Germline V lookup: CDR1 LGHDT, CDR2 YNNKEL (reference sequence). This CDR3 is CASSRPSRGNEQYF. The CDR3 coding sequence is TGTGCCAGCAGCCGCCCTAGCAGGGGCAATGAGCAGTACTTC.

This clonotype was observed many times. The chain joins TRBV11-2 to TRBJ2-7; maybe TRBD1 (6 bases). Deletions cut 3 bases from V and 6 bases from J, with 12 bases between. The germline V gene has CDR1 SGHAT and CDR2 FQNNGV. The CDR3 has 13 residues. CDR3 DNA: TGTGCCAGCAGCTTCGGTGCCAGGGGCGAGCAGTACTTC. Its protein is CASSFGARGEQYF. Drawing the rest from reference TRBV11-2 and TRBJ2-7, the complete variable domain is EAGVAQSPRYKIIEKRQSVAFWCNPISGHATLYWYQQILGQGPKLLIQFQNNGVVDDSQLPKDRFSAERLKGVDSTLKIQPAKLEDSAVYLCASSFGARGEQYFGPGTRLTVT.

This clonotype was seen ten or more times. The gene calls are TRBV6-6 and TRBJ2-3; no clear D gene. The V end lost 2 bases, the J end lost 2 bases, and 5 bases lay between the germline ends. The length of the CDR3 is 13 residues. Germline loops: CDR1 MNHNY, CDR2 SVGAGI (reference sequence). CDR3 in amino acids: CASSYRPTDTQYF. As DNA, the CDR3 is TGTGCCAGCAGTTACAGGCCCACAGATACGCAGTATTTT.